The next 16 T cell receptor beta chains were all read from a single sample in a study of CD8+ T cells in alopecia areata. Treatment here: oral pan-JAK inhibitor, 5-10 mg twice daily. It was cDNA, reverse transcribed from extracted RNA, that served as the sequencing template. Repertoires were generated with immunoSEQ multiplex PCR, while TCRdb's copy carries only in-frame clones and drops some. The sample lists some 190,000 clones; over 60% were seen once. The sequenced sample was CD4+ T cells sorted from blood, obtained at week 44, from a patient treated with tofacitinib. These receptors came from a human donor with alopecia areata.

The genes are TRBV6-1 and TRBJ1-4, with TRBD1 matching over 8 bases. V lost 11 bases and J lost 7; bases outside the gene matches: 9. This CDR3 region has 13 residues. Germline CDR1 is MNHNS and CDR2 is SASEGT. The CDR3 here is CASSRDRTEKLFF. CDR3 nucleotides: TGTGCCTCTTCCCGGGACAGGACTGAAAAACTGTTTTTT.

The chain is built from TRBV7-2 and TRBJ2-1, with 11 bases that match TRBD2. Losses at the gene ends were 6 bases for V and 5 bases for J; bases not matched to a gene: 3. CDR3 length: 14 residues. From germline, CDR1 is SGHTA and CDR2 FQGNSA. CDR3 sequence: CASRRLAGNNEQFF. The DNA of the CDR3 is TGTGCCAGCAGAAGACTAGCGGGGAACAATGAGCAGTTCTTC. The full variable domain, completed using reference TRBV7-2 and TRBJ2-1, is GAGVSQSPSNKVTEKGKDVELRCDPISGHTALYWYRQSLGQGLEFLIYFQGNSAPDKSGLPSDRFSAERTGGSVSTLTIQRTQQEDSAVYLCASRRLAGNNEQFFGPGTRLTVL.

The CDR3 region is CASSEYYEQFF. The CDR3 DNA reads as TGTGCCAGCAGTGAATATTATGAGCAGTTCTTC. This chain uses TRBV25-1 with TRBJ2-1; no clear D. The V end was cut by 0 bases, the J end by 8 bases, with 2 bases between. CDR1 is MGHDK and CDR2 is SYGVNS in the germline V gene. CDR3 size: 11 residues.

This rearrangement joins TRBV4-1 to TRBJ2-1; 9 nucleotides match TRBD2. CDR3 length: 15 residues. Trimming cost V 0 bases and J 9 bases; bases outside gene matches: 6. CDR1 and CDR2 (germline): MGHRA, YSYEKL. CDR3 loop: CASSQEQRGDSEQFF. The CDR3 nucleotides read TGCGCCAGCAGCCAAGAACAGCGGGGGGATAGTGAGCAGTTCTTC.

The chain combines TRBV27 with TRBJ2-1; 11 bases align to TRBD2. The CDR3 has 15 residues. After removal of 6 bases from V and 3 bases from J, the junction contained 4 bases not matched to a gene. CDR1 is MNHEY, CDR2 SMNVEV, per germline (reference sequence). DNA for the CDR3: TGTGCCAGCAGCAAACTAGCGGGGGTCTACAATGAGCAGTTCTTC. It is translated as CASSKLAGVYNEQFF.

The chain employs TRBV5-6 and TRBJ2-7, with 7 positions matching TRBD1. Germline V gives CDR1 SGHDT, CDR2 YYEEEE. The J segment lost 5 bases and the V segment lost 5 bases, leaving 7 bases of the junction unmatched. CDR3 length: 13 amino acids. The CDR3 DNA reads TGTGCCAGCAGATCGGACAGGTACCACGAGCAGTACTTC. This gives the protein CASRSDRYHEQYF.

DNA of the CDR3: TGTGCCAGCACCCCCCTACTAGGCTACACCTTC. It is translated as CASTPLLGYTF. The genes are TRBV2 and TRBJ1-2; no definite D call. V was clipped by 7 bases and J by 8 bases, with 11 bases between them. The germline V gene encodes CDR1 SNHLY and CDR2 FYNNEI. CDR3 size: 11 residues.

The chain links TRBV5-1 to TRBJ2-3, with 10 bases matching TRBD2. V lost 3 bases to trimming and J lost 5 bases; unmatched junction nucleotides: 6. Germline V gene sequence: CDR1 SGHRS, CDR2 YFSETQ. This CDR3 region has 15 residues. CDR3 coding DNA: TGCGCCAGCAGCTCGAGCGGGGGGGCCGGAGATACGCAGTATTTT. It is translated as CASSSSGGAGDTQYF.

The V call is TRBV5-1, the J call TRBJ2-2, with TRBD1 identical over 7 bases. The V segment lost 0 bases and the J segment 1 base; nucleotides outside the gene matches: 0. The CDR3 extends over 15 amino acids. CDR1 SGHRS and CDR2 YFSETQ come from the germline V gene. This CDR3 is CASSLGDRNTGELFF. The CDR3, as DNA: TGCGCCAGCAGCTTGGGGGACAGGAACACCGGGGAGCTGTTTTTT.

V is TRBV6-5 and J is TRBJ2-1, with a tentative D call TRBD2 (7 bases). The length of the CDR3 is 16 residues. Germline V gene data show CDR1 as MNHEY and CDR2 as SVGAGI. The ends were cut back, 0 bases at V and 6 bases at J, with 15 bases in the middle. The CDR3: CASSYSKWGGLNEQFF. The CDR3, as DNA: TGTGCCAGCAGTTACTCGAAGTGGGGGGGCCTCAATGAGCAGTTCTTC.

This sequence joins TRBV5-1 and TRBJ2-1; D gene unclear. The V gene's germline CDR1 is SGHRS and CDR2 YFSETQ. The CDR3 has 15 residues. Trimming shortened V by 0 bases and J by 5 bases, and 12 bases separated the two germline ends. In nucleotides, the CDR3 is TGCGCCAGCAGCTTGGGAAGGGCCTCTCACAATGAGCAGTTCTTC. Protein sequence: CASSLGRASHNEQFF.

This clone showed up just once. This sequence joins TRBV14 and TRBJ1-1, with 7 bases lining up with TRBD1. Germline V gene sequence: CDR1 SGHDN, CDR2 FVKESK. With V trimmed by 6 bases and J by 6 bases, 7 bases remained unmatched. The CDR3 contains 13 residues. The CDR3 DNA is TGTGCCAGCAGACGGGGACAGACTCCTGAAGCTTTCTTT. The encoded protein is CASRRGQTPEAFF.

This rearrangement joins TRBV19 to TRBJ2-2; D is undetermined. The CDR3 covers 14 residues. Germline CDR1 and CDR2: LNHDA and SQIVND (reference sequence). Trimming pared 2 bases from V and 6 bases from J, leaving 10 bases between. In DNA, the CDR3 is TGTGCCAGTAGTATACAGGTTGACCCCGGGGAGCTGTTTTTT. It yields the protein CASSIQVDPGELFF. Drawing the rest from reference TRBV19 and TRBJ2-2, the complete variable domain is DGGITQSPKYLFRKEGQNVTLSCEQNLNHDAMYWYRQDPGQGLRLIYYSQIVNDFQKGDIAEGYSVSREKKESFPLTVTSAQKNPTAFYLCASSIQVDPGELFFGEGSRLTVL.

V is TRBV9 and J is TRBJ2-2, with D hard to call. The CDR3 length is 13 residues. V dropped 4 bases and J dropped 8 bases, with 12 bases sitting between them. Germline-derived CDR1 and CDR2 are SGDLS and YYNGEE. CDR3 sequence: CASSPPTSGELFF. The CDR3 bases are TGTGCCAGCAGCCCCCCTACCTCTGGGGAGCTGTTTTTT.

This clone occurred a few times. The chain couples TRBV29-1 to TRBJ2-4; D might be TRBD1 (6 bases). V lost 7 bases to trimming and J lost 9 bases, with 22 bases between them. The germline CDR1 and CDR2 sequences are SQVTM and ANQGSEA. The CDR3 contains 14 residues. DNA of the CDR3: TGCAGCGGCCAACCGGACAGCGCATCTGGCATTCAGTACTTC. It codes for CSGQPDSASGIQYF.

This chain connects TRBV7-9 to TRBJ2-3; 7 positions agree with TRBD1. This CDR3 spans 15 amino acids. V dropped 4 bases and J dropped 6; count of bases not matched to a gene: 10. Germline CDR1 and CDR2: SEHNR and FQNEAQ (reference sequence). The CDR3 DNA reads as TGTGCCAGCAGCTCCGACACAGGGGCAGTGGATACGCAGTATTTT. Translation: CASSSDTGAVDTQYF. Full variable domain (missing parts from reference TRBV7-9 and TRBJ2-3): DTGVSQNPRHKITKRGQNVTFRCDPISEHNRLYWYRQTLGQGPEFLTYFQNEAQLEKSRLLSDRFSAERPKGSFSTLEIQRTEQGDSAMYLCASSSDTGAVDTQYFGPGTRLTVL.